The rows below give T cell receptor beta chains drawn from one sample of a study of blood T cell repertoires in COVID-19. TCRdb's table, derived via immunoSEQ multiplex PCR, lists solely in-frame clones and lacks some. The sample contains about 280,000 clones, approximately 88% of which appear only once. The sequencing input was peripheral blood. The receptors come from a man between 18 and 29 years old with active or convalescent COVID-19. CDR3s include the opening cysteine and the closing phenylalanine or tryptophan. D genes are given only for firm matches. Part of the rows lack a size; the others show once, few, many or a class for expanded clones.

j_call clone_size d_call v_call cdr3_aa cdr3_nt
TRBJ1-1 NA NA TRBV5-4 CASSVPQRGAGTEAFF TGTGCCAGCAGCGTTCCCCAGCGGGGGGCTGGCACTGAAGCTTTCTTT
TRBJ1-1 NA NA TRBV9 CASSGGTENTEAFF TGTGCCAGCAGCGGAGGAACCGAGAACACTGAAGCTTTCTTT
TRBJ2-4 NA TRBD2 TRBV7-9 CASSPRLAGGTLAKNIQYF TGTGCCAGCAGCCCCCGACTAGCGGGGGGGACCCTAGCCAAAAACATTCAGTACTTC
TRBJ2-2 NA NA TRBV15 CATSRGSGDWNTGELFF TGTGCCACCAGCAGAGGTAGCGGCGATTGGAACACCGGGGAGCTGTTTTTT
TRBJ1-3 once NA TRBV11-2 CASSSQKEGDWGLGNTIYF TGTGCCAGCAGCTCACAAAAAGAGGGGGATTGGGGCCTCGGAAACACCATATATTTT
TRBJ2-1 NA TRBD2 TRBV7-6 CASSVGVSGGRDEQFF TGTGCCAGCAGCGTAGGGGTTAGCGGGGGACGCGATGAGCAGTTCTTC
TRBJ2-2 NA NA TRBV4-1 CASSQFRGGAGELFF TGCGCCAGCAGCCAGTTTAGGGGGGGCGCCGGGGAGCTGTTTTTT
TRBJ1-1 NA TRBD1 TRBV9 CASSSRTGLNTEAFF TGTGCCAGCAGCTCACGGACAGGTCTGAACACTGAAGCTTTCTTT
TRBJ2-7 NA NA TRBV6-5 CASSYSYRSSYEQYF TGTGCCAGCAGTTACTCGTATAGATCCTCCTACGAGCAGTACTTC
TRBJ1-2 NA NA TRBV5-1 CASSLGQESYTF TGCGCCAGCAGCTTGGGACAGGAAAGCTACACCTTC
TRBJ1-2 NA NA TRBV5-4 CASSQDPQADYGYTF TGTGCCAGCAGCCAGGATCCTCAGGCAGACTATGGCTACACCTTC
TRBJ2-1 NA TRBD1 TRBV29-1 CSVGQGVGRRTHNEQFF TGCAGCGTTGGCCAGGGGGTCGGCCGAAGAACCCACAATGAGCAGTTCTTC
TRBJ2-7 NA NA TRBV5-1 CASSLVSYEQYF TGCGCCAGCAGCTTGGTCAGCTACGAGCAGTACTTC
TRBJ1-6 NA TRBD1 TRBV27 CASSAGTGSYNSPLHF TGTGCCAGCAGTGCAGGGACAGGGTCCTATAATTCACCCCTCCACTTT
TRBJ2-7 NA TRBD2 TRBV10-3 CAISDALAYEQYF TGTGCCATCAGTGATGCACTAGCGTACGAGCAGTACTTC
TRBJ2-1 NA TRBD2 TRBV6-5 CASQLAGGRLEQFF TGTGCCAGCCAACTAGCGGGGGGGCGTCTTGAGCAGTTCTTC
TRBJ1-2 NA NA TRBV27 CASSLDRGVGYTF TGTGCCAGCAGTTTGGACCGGGGGGTTGGCTACACCTTC
TRBJ2-3 NA TRBD1 TRBV5-4 CASSLSPVTGRNDTQYF TGTGCCAGCAGCCTCTCCCCGGTGACAGGGCGTAACGATACGCAGTATTTT
TRBJ1-1 NA NA TRBV10-3 CAISESSSYTEAFF TGTGCCATCAGTGAGTCTTCCTCCTACACTGAAGCTTTCTTT
TRBJ2-5 NA NA TRBV7-3 CASSLTGGSETQYF TGTGCCAGCAGCTTAACGGGGGGTTCGGAGACCCAGTACTTC
TRBJ1-1 NA NA TRBV3-1/TRBV3-2 CASSQDRLGVVTEAFF TGTGCCAGCAGCCAAGATAGGTTAGGGGTGGTAACTGAAGCTTTCTTT
TRBJ2-1 NA TRBD2 TRBV5-6 CASAAGTIEQFF TGTGCCAGCGCTGCCGGGACTATTGAGCAGTTCTTC
TRBJ2-7 NA TRBD2 TRBV2 CAVADLLAGGPYF TGTGCCGTGGCCGATCTGCTAGCGGGGGGACCGTACTTC
TRBJ2-1 NA NA TRBV12-2 CASRLAASGGAPYNEQFF TGTGCAAGTCGCTTAGCGGCTAGCGGGGGGGCTCCCTACAATGAGCAGTTCTTC
TRBJ1-6 NA TRBD1 TRBV9 CASSAQGEIGKNSPLHF TGTGCCAGCAGCGCCCAGGGGGAGATCGGTAAGAATTCACCCCTCCACTTT